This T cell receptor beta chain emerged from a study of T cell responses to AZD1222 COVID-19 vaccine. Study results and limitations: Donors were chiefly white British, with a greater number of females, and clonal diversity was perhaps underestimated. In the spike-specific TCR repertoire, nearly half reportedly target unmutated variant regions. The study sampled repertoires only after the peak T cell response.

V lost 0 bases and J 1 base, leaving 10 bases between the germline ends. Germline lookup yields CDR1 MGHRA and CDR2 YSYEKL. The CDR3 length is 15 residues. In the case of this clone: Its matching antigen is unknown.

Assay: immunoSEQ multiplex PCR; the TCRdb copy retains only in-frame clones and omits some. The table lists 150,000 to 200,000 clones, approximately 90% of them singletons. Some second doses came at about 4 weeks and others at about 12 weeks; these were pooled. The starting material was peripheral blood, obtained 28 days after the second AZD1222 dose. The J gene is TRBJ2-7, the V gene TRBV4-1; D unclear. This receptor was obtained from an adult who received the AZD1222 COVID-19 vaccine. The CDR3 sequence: CASSQEGRPSYEQYF. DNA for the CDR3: TGCGCCAGCAGCCAAGAAGGGCGTCCTTCCTACGAGCAGTACTTC.